This section outlines one TCR beta chain sequence together with its context. Its antigen has not been determined. No base quality information exists; no much larger clone differs at one position. Using the deep immunoSEQ assay, multiplex PCR amplified TCR CDR3 regions from genomic DNA. Genomic DNA extracted from each cell subset was distributed evenly over all wells of several immunoSEQ 96-well plates, and each plate served as one replicate. For sorted subsets, around 0.2 ug genomic DNA, equal to tens of thousands of T cell genomes, was loaded into each replicate PCR. The purified libraries were quantified using a Qubit 3.0 fluorometer, sized with a Bioanalyzer 2100, and then quantified again using the KAPA Library Quantification kit. Every immunoSEQ 96-well plate was sequenced on a dedicated single-read 150-cycle Illumina NextSeq 550 flow cell. As for the original processing: Because only junctional sequences without quality scores were contained in the immunoSEQ output, filtering matching that applied to full-length reads could not be performed. Sequences were annotated with PyIR, a Python wrapper for IgBLAST v1.9, using IMGT germline references to assign V/J genes and CDR3. Reads with weak V/J assignments (E-value above 1e-6), missing CDR3, stop codons, out-of-frame junctions, or ambiguous translated residues were removed. V3J clonotypes were defined by identical inferred V gene, J gene, and CDR3 amino acid sequence. To compute the percentage overlap between repertoires, the number of shared unique clonotypes was divided by the size of the smaller repertoire. Repertoire richness was assessed with RTK rarefaction, the Chao1 estimator, and Recon v2.1 estimates of unobserved clonotypes. OLGA was used to compute generation probabilities for all TCRbeta clonotypes that the gDNA method yielded from a handful of donors. The clones in this table, taken by TCRdb from immuneACCESS, are in-frame only. Not every clone is retained; where verified, under half of the shortfall comes from an unresolved V gene, and the cause of the rest is unknown. The V and J calls and clone size were taken over from that table, and D and trimming were inferred from the DNA. In all, the sample holds 2,500,000 or so clones, and 85% to 95% of those were seen once. Clones ranked in the top ten supply approximately 0.39% of the sample.

Donors were healthy HIV-negative adults with no recently reported acute infections or vaccinations. Only Caucasian adults living in Nashville, Tennessee, USA were represented among the donors. CD4+ T cells were enriched by magnetic negative selection; naive cells were then positively selected on CD45RA, and the negative fraction formed the memory subset. Blood was collected by leukapheresis, and PBMCs were isolated by Ficoll-Histopaque density gradient centrifugation and then cryopreserved in liquid nitrogen vapor phase. Analytical flow cytometry was used to check the purity and quantity of every magnetically sorted T cell population. Each sorted fraction had its genomic DNA isolated and then quantified by UV absorbance on a Nanodrop 2000c. The data were taken from a study of shared clonotypes between healthy human individuals (dated by TCRdb to 2018 to 2020). Study-level background: The cohort comprised two women and a few men aged 18 to 49 years. For each donor, three plates each were used for CD4 naive and CD4 memory, two plates were used for CD8 naive, and one plate was used for CD8 memory. To estimate repertoire size and how much clonotypes are shared between individuals, the study performed deep sequencing of blood TCR repertoires from a few healthy adults. Libraries were prepared and TCR repertoires were sequenced by different laboratories using diverse techniques, in order to increase sequencing depth and limit assay-specific biases. Between about 0.94 and 10 billion PBMCs per donor were obtained by leukapheresis.

What the work shows at the level of the full study, not this receptor alone: Based on pairwise subsampling, the degree of clonotype sharing among donors was expected to be affected by sequencing depth. Incomplete sequencing was indicated by rarefaction of sorted-subset datasets, despite the large sequencing depth. Compared with non-shared clonotypes, the clonotypes found in all four sorted-subset donors had higher generation probabilities. Sampling was limited to blood, and TCR repertoires in tissue likely differ from TCR repertoires in blood. Naive subsets generally had larger estimated clonotype richness than memory subsets did. Sharing across a few donors was observed for approximately 5% of naive CD4, about 4% of naive CD8, over 2% of memory CD4, and roughly 0.4% of memory CD8 clonotypes. Because the study included only a small number of donors, the genetic and exposure-history diversity represented was limited.

From its cysteine to its phenylalanine, the CDR3 spans 17 amino acids. Only the CDR3 part of the read is kept: 51 bases, read in frame from the first base. The V and J segments used are TRBV21-1 and TRBJ1-2. TRBV21-1 is described as a pseudogene. This TCR came from a man younger than 35 in good health. Some clones in this sample may be carry-over from other donors' samples. Source material: naive CD4+ T cells from PBMCs. What the cell subset or site label conveys for this sample: CD45RA+ positively selected. The sequenced DNA is TGTGCCAGCAGCACCCGACGGGGGGGAATAATCGACTATGGCTACACCTTC. This codes for CASSTRRGGIIDYGYTF.